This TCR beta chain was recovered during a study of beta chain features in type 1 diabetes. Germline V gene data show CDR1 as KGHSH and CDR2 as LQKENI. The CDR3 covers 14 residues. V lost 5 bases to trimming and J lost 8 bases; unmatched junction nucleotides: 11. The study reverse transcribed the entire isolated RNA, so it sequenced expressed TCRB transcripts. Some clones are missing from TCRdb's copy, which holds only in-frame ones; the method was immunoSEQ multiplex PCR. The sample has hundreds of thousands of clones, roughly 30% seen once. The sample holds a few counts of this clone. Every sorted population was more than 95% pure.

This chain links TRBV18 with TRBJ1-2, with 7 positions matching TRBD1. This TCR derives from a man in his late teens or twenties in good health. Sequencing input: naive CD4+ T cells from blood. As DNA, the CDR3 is TGTGCCAGCTCAAACCTCAGGGGGTTTGAGGGCTACACCTTC. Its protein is CASSNLRGFEGYTF.